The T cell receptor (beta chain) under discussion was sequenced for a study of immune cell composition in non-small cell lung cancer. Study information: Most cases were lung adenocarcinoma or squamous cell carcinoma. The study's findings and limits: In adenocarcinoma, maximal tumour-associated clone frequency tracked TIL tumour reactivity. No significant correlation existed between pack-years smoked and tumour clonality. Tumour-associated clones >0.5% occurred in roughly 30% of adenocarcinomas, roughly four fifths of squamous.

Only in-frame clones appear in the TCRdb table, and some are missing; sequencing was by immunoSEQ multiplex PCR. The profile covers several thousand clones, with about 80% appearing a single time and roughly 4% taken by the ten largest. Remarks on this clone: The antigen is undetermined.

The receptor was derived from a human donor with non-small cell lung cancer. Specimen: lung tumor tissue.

CDR3 bases: TGTGCCAGCAGCTTGGCCGCGGGACAGATTAATGAAAAACTGTTTTTT. As protein: CASSLAAGQINEKLFF. This chain joins TRBV5-5 and TRBJ1-4, with 7 bases matching TRBD1. Germline assignment: CDR1 SGHKS and CDR2 YYEKEE (reference sequence). V gave up 0 bases and J gave up 4 bases; unmatched junction bases: 6. The CDR3 totals 16 residues.